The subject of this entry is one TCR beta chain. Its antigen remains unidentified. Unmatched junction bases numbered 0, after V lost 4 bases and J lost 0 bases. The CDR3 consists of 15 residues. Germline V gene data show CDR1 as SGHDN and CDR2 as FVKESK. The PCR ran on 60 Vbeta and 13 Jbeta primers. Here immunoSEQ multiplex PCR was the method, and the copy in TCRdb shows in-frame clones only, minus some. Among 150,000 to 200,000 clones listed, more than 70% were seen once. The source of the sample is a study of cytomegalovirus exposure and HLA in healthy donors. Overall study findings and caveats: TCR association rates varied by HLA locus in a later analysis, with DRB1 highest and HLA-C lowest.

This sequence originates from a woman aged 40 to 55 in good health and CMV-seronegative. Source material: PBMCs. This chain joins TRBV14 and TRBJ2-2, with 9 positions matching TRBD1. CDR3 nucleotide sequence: TGTGCCAGCAGCCGGACAGGGGCGAACACCGGGGAGCTGTTTTTT. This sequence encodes CASSRTGANTGELFF.